The clone carrying this T cell receptor (beta chain) was seen a handful of times. The antigen remains undetermined. These data come from a study of post-analysis software for immune sequencing data. Study-wide findings and caveats: Samples from one preparation batch, clustered by F measure, grouped strongly together. A few TRBV segments (TRBV5-6, TRBV5-1 and TRBV20-1 among them) occurred more frequently in patients than in controls. The normalized Chao1 diversity of multiple sclerosis patients was significantly lower than that of controls.

Libraries were made from TCR beta cDNA, and they carried unique molecular identifiers. TCRdb independently ran MiXCR on the PCR reads; one entry per CDR3 protein. The repertoire holds about 820,000 distinct CDR3 sequences, with about 53% as singletons. The CDR3 totals 17 residues. Germline V gene lookup returns CDR1 MDHEN and CDR2 SYDVKM. Trimming took off 3 bases at V and 0 bases at J, with 18 bases between the two ends. Material: blood. J is TRBJ2-7 and V is TRBV28, with D possibly matching TRBD2 (5 bases). The clonotype was recovered from a girl aged 5 to 17 with multiple sclerosis. This chain's CDR3 is CASSFGGGGLSSYEQYF. CDR3 DNA sequence: TGTGCCAGCAGTTTTGGAGGCGGCGGGTTGAGCTCCTACGAGCAGTACTTC. The full variable domain, in which reference TRBV28 and TRBJ2-7 provide the parts outside the CDR3, is DVKVTQSSRYLVKRTGEKVFLECVQDMDHENMFWYRQDPGLGLRLIYFSYDVKMKEKGDIPEGYSVSREKKERFSLILESASTNQTSMYLCASSFGGGGLSSYEQYFGPGTRLTVT.